This T cell receptor (beta chain) was recorded in a study of glioma-infiltrating T cells after dendritic cell vaccination. Study details: Patients had newly diagnosed or recurrent glioblastoma and received dendritic cell vaccines. The study, taken as a whole, reports: Higher TCR clonality did not directly relate to longer survival.

Up to 2 ug genomic DNA was used for TCRB CDR3 amplification. The method was immunoSEQ multiplex PCR; TCRdb's version includes in-frame clones alone and lacks a portion of them. This table has about 65,000 clones, roughly 86% appearing once. This clone was picked up one time. The antigen is unknown. Stated time point: after dendritic cell vaccination, including at tumor progression/relapse. V lost 0 bases, J lost 7 bases, and 13 bases lay in between. Germline-derived CDR1 and CDR2 are SGHNT and YENEEA. The CDR3 contains 15 residues. The sample was blood, taken after dendritic cell vaccination. The clonotype originates from a human donor with glioblastoma. V usage is TRBV11-3 and J usage is TRBJ2-1; D may be TRBD1 (6 bases). In DNA, the CDR3 is TGTGCCAGCAGCTTAGAGACAGGCGAATTTAATGAGCAGTTCTTC. It is translated as CASSLETGEFNEQFF.